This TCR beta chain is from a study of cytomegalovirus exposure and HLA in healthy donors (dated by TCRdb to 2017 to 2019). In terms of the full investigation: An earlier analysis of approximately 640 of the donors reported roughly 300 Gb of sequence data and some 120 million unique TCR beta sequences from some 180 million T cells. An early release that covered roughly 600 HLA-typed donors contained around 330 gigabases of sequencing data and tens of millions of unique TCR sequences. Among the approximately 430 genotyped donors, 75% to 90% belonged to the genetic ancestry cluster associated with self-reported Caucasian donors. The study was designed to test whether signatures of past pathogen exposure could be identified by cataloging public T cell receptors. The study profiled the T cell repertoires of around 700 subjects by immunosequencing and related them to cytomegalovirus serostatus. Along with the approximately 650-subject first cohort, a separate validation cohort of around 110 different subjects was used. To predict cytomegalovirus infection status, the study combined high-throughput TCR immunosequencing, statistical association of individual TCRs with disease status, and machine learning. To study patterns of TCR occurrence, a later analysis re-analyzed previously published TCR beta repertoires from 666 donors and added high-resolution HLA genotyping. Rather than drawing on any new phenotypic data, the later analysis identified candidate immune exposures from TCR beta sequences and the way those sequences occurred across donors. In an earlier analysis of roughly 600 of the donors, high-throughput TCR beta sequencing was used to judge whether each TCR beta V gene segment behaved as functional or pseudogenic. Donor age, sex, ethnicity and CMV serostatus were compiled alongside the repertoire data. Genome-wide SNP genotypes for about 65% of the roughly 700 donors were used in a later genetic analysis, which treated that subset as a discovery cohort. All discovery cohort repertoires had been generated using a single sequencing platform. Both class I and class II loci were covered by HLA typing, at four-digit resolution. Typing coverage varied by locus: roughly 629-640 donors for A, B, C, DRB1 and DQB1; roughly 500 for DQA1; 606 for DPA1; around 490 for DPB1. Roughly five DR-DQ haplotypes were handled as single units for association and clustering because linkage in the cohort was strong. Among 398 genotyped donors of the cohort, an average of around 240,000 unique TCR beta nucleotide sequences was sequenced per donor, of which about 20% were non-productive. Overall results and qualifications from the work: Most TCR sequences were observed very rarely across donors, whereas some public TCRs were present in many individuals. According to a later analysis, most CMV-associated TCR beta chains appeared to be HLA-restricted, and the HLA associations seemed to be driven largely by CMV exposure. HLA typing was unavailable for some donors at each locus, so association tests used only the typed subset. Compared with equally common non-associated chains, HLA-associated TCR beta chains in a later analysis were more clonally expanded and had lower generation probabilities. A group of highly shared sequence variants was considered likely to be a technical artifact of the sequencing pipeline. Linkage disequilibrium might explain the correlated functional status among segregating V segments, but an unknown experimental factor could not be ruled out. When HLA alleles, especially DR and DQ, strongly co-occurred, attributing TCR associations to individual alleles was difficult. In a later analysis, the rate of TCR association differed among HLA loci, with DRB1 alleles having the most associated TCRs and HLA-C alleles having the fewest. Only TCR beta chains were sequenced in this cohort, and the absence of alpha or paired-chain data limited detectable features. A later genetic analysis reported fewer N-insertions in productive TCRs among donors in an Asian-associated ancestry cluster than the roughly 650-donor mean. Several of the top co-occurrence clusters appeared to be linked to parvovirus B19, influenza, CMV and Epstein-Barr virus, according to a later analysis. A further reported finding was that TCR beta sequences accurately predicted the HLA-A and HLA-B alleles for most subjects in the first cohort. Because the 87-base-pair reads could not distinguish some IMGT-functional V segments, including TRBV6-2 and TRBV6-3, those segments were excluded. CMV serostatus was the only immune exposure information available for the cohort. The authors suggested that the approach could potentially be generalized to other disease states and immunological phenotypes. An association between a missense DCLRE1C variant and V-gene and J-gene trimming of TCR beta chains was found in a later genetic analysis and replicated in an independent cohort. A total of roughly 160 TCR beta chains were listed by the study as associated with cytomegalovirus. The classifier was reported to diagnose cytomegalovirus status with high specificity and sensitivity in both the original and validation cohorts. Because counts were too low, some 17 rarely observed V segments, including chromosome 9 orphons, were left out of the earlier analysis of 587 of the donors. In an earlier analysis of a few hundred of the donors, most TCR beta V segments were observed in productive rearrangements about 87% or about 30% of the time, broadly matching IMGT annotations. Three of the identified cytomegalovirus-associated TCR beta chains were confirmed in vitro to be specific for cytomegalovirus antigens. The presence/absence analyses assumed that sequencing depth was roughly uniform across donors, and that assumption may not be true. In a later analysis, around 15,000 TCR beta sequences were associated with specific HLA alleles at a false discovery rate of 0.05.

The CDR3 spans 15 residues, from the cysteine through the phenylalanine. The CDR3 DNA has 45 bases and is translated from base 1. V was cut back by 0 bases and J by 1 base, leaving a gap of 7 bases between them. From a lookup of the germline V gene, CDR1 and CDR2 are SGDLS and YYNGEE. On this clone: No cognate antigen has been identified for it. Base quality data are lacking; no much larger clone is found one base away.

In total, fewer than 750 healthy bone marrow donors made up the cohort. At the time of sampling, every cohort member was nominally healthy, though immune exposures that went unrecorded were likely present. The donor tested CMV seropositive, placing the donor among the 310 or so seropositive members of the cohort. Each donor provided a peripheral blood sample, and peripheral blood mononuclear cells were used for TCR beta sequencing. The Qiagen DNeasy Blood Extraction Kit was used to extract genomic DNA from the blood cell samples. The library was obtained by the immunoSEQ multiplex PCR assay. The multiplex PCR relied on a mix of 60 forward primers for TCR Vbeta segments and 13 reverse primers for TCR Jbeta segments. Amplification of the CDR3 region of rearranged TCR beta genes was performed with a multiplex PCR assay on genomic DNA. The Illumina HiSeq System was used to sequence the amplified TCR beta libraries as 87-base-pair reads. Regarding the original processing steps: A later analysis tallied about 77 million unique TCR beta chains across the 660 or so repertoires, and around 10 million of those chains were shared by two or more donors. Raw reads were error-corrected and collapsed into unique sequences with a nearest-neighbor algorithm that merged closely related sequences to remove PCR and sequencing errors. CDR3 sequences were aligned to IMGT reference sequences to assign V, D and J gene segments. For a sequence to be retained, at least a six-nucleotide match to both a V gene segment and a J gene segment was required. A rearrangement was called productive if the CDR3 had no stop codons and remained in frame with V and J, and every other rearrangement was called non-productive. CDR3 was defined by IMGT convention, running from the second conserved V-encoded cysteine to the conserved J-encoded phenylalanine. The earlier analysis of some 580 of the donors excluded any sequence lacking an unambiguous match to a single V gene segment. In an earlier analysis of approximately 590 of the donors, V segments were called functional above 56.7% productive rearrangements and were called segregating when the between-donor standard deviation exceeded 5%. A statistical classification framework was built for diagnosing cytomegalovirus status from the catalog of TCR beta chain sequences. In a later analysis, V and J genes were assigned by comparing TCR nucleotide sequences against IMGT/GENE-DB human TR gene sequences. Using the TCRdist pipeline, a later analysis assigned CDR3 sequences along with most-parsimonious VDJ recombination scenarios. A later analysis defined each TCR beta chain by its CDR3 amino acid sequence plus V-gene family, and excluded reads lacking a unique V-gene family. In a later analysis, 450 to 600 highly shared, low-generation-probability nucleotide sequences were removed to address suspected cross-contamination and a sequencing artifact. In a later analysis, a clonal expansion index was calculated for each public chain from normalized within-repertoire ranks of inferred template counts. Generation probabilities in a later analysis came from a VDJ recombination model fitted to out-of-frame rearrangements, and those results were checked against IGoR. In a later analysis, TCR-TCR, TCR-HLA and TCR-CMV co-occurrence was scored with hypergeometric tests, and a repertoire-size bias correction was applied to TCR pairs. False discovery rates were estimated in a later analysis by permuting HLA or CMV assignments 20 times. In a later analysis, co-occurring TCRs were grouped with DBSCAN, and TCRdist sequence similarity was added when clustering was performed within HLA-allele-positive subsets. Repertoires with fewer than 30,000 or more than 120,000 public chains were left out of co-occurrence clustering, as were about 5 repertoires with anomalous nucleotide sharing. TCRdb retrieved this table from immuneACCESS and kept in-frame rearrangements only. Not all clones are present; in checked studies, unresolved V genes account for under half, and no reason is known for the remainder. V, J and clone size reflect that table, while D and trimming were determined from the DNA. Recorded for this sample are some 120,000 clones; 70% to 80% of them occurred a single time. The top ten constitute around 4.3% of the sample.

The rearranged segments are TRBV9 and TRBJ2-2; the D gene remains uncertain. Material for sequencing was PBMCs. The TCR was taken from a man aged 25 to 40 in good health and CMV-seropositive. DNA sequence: TGTGCCAGCAGCGTAGCCAGTTTGAACACCGGGGAGCTGTTTTTT. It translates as CASSVASLNTGELFF.